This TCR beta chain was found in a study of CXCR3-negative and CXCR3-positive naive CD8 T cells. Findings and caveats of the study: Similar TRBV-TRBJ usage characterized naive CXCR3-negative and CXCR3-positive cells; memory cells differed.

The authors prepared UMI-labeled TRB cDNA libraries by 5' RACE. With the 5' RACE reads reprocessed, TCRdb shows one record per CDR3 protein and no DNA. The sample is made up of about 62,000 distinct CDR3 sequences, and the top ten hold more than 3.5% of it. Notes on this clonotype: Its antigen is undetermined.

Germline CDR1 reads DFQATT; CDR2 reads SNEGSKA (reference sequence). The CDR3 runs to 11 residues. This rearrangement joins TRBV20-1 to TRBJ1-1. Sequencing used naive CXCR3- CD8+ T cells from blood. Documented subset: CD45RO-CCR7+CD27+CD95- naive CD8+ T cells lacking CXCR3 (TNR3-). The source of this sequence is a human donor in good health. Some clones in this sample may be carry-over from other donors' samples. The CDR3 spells CTQQRVTEAFF.